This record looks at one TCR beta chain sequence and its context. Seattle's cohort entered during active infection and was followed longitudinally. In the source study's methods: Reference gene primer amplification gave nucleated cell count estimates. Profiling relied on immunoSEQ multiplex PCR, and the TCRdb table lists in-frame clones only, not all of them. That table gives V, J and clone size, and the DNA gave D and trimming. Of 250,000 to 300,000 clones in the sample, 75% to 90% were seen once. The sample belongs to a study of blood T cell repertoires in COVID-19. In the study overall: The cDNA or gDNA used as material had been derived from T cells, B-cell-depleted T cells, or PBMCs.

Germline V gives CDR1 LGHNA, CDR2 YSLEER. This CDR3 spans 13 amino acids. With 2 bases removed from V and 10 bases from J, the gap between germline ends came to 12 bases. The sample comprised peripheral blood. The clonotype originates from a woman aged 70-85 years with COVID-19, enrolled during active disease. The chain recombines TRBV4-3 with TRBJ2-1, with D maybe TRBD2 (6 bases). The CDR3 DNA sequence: TGCGCCAGCAGCCAACCGGGGACTTTAGAGCAGTTCTTC. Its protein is CASSQPGTLEQFF.